The clone carrying this T cell receptor beta chain was counted once. The data originate from a study of blood T cell repertoires in COVID-19. Study in general: The study drew acute and convalescent COVID-19 samples from the United States, Italy and Spain. T cells, B-cell-depleted T cells, or PBMCs supplied cDNA or gDNA.

As originally analysed: Estimation of nucleated cell counts was performed using reference gene primer amplification. Using immunoSEQ multiplex PCR, the repertoire was profiled, and TCRdb retains in-frame clones only, with some absent. That table is the source of V, J and clone size, and D and trimming were worked out from the DNA. The table includes about 95,000 clones, around 80% detected once. With 5 bases removed from V and 6 bases from J, the gap between germline ends came to 7 bases. This CDR3 has 11 amino acids. Germline CDR1 reads KGHSH; CDR2 reads LQKENI. The sample taken for sequencing was peripheral blood. The TCR was taken from a human donor in a cohort sampled during active COVID-19. The chain is built from TRBV18 and TRBJ1-2; no definite D call. Here the CDR3 reads CASSVVDGYTF. Written as DNA, the CDR3 is TGTGCCAGCTCAGTAGTTGATGGCTACACCTTC.